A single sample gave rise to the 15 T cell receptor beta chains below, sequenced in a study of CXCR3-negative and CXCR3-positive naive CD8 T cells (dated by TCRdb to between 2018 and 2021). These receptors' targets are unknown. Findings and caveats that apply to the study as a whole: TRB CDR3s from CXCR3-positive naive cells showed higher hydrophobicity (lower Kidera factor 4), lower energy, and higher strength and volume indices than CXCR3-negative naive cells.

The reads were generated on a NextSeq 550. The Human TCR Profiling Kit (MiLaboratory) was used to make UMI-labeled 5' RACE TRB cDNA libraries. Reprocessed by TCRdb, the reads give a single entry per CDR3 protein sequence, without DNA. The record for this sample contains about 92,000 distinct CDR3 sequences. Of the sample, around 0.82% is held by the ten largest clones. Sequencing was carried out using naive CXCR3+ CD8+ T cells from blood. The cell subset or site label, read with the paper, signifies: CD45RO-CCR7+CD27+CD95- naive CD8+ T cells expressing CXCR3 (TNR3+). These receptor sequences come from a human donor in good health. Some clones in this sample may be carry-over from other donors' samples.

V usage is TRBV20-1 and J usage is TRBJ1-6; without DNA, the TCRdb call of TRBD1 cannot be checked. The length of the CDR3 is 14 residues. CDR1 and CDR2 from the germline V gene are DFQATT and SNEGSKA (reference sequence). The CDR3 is CSAMNPWTDSPLHF.

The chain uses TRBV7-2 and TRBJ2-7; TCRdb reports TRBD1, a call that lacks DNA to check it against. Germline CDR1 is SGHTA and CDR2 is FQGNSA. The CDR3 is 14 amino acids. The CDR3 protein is CASSGLQDTYEQYF.

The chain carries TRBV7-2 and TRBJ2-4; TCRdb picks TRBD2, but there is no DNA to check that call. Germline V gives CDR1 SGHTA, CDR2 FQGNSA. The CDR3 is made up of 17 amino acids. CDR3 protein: CATEIPSGRAAKNIQYF.

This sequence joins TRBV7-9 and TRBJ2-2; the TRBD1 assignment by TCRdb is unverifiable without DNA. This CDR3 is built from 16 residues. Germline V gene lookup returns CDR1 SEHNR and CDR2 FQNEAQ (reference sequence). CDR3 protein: CASSHSGRINTGELFF.

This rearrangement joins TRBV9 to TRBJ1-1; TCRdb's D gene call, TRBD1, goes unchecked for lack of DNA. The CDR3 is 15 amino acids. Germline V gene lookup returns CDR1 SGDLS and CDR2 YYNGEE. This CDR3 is CASSALGQGNTEAFF.

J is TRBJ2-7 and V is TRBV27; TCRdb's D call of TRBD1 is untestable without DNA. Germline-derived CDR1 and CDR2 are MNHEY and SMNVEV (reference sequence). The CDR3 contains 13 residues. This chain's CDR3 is CASSLQGAGEQYF.

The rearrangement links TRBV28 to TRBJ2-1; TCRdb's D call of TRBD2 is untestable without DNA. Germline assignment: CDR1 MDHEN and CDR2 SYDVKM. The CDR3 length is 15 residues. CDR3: CASSIGTSGSNEQFF.

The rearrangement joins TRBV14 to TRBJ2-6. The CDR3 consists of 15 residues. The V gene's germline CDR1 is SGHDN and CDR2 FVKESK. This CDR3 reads CASSQNLIRANVLTF. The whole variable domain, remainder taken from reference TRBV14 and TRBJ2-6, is EAGVTQFPSHSVIEKGQTVTLRCDPISGHDNLYWYRRVMGKEIKFLLHFVKESKQDESGMPNNRFLAERTGGTYSTLKVQPAELEDSGVYFCASSQNLIRANVLTFGAGSRLTVL.

The CDR3 sequence: CSAKWTETYEQYF. This chain uses TRBV20-1 with TRBJ2-7. The CDR3 is made up of 13 amino acids. Germline values: CDR1 DFQATT, CDR2 SNEGSKA (reference sequence).

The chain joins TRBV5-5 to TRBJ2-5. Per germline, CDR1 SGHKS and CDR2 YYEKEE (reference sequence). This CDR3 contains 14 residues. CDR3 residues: CASSVLPRGETQYF.

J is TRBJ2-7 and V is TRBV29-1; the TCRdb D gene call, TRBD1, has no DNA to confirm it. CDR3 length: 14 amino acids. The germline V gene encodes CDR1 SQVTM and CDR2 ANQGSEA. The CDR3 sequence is CSARPKDNAYEQYF.

The CDR3 is CASSYPTGAGNNEQLF. The chain combines TRBV5-5 with TRBJ2-1; as DNA is missing, the TRBD1 call by TCRdb cannot be tested. The CDR3 totals 16 residues. Germline lookup yields CDR1 SGHKS and CDR2 YYEKEE (reference sequence).

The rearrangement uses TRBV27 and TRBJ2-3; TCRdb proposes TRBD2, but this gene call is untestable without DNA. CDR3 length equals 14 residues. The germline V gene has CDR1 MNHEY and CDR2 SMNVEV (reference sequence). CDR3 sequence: CASTGLASTDTQYF.

The chain's CDR3 is CASRDGSSYEQYF. The V call is TRBV28, the J call TRBJ2-7. The CDR3 consists of 13 residues. The germline V gene encodes CDR1 MDHEN and CDR2 SYDVKM.

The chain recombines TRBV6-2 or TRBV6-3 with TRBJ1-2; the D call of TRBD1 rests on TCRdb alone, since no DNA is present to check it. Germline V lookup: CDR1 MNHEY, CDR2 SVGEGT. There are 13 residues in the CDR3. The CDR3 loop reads CASSYEQGDGYTF.